This passage covers 3 T cell receptor beta chains from one sample sequenced in a study of PD-L1 blockade in urothelial cancer. Clones were read by immunoSEQ multiplex PCR, and TCRdb kept only the in-frame ones, dropping some. The sample lists approximately 46,000 clones; around nine tenths were seen once. The source material was PBMCs, sampled around atezolizumab (anti-PD-L1) treatment. The receptors originated from a man in his sixties with urothelial cancer.

The CDR3 nucleotides read TGTGCCAGTAGGTTTAAGGACAGGGGGCATCAGCCCCAGCATTTT. It encodes CASRFKDRGHQPQHF. The chain employs TRBV19 and TRBJ1-5, with 11 bases aligning to TRBD1. CDR3 size: 15 residues. The J segment lost 5 bases and the V segment lost 6 bases, leaving 6 bases of the junction unmatched. The V gene's germline CDR1 is LNHDA and CDR2 SQIVND (reference sequence).

J is TRBJ2-1 and V is TRBV27; no definite D call. Trimming cost V 2 bases and J 0 bases, with 8 bases left between them. Germline CDR1 MNHEY, CDR2 SMNVEV (reference sequence). There are 15 residues in the CDR3. CDR3 nucleotide sequence: TGTGCCAGCAGTTTAGTCCCGAGCTCCTACAATGAGCAGTTCTTC. Translating it yields CASSLVPSSYNEQFF.

The genes are TRBV28 and TRBJ1-5; TRBD1 matches 10 bases. The CDR3 has 14 residues. V dropped 4 bases and J dropped 6; count of bases not matched to a gene: 3. Looked up from germline, CDR1 is MDHEN and CDR2 is SYDVKM. CDR3 nucleotides: TGTGCCAGCAGTTCGGGACAGGGGCGTCAGCCCCAGCATTTT. It yields the protein CASSSGQGRQPQHF.